The clone carrying this T cell receptor beta chain appeared many times. The sample comes from a study of blood T cell repertoires in COVID-19. The wider study: The United States, Italy and Spain provided the acute and convalescent COVID-19 samples.

Participants spanned ages roughly 18 to 90 years and resided in fewer than 30 US areas. Participants reported their clinical history, and cohort assignment relied on those reports. The germline V gene has CDR1 WSHSY and CDR2 SAAADI. V lost 8 bases and J lost 6, with 14 bases in between. CDR3 size: 12 residues. Study processing details: By means of reference gene primer amplification, nucleated cell counts were estimated. Clones were sequenced by immunoSEQ multiplex PCR, and TCRdb holds only the in-frame ones, with some missing. The V and J calls and clone size were taken over from that table, and D and trimming were inferred from the DNA. Of about 210,000 clones listed, around 82% are singletons.

J is TRBJ2-7 and V is TRBV10-2, with D possibly TRBD1 on 6 matching bases. The sequence came from a young man with acute COVID-19. Sequencing used PBMCs or T cells enriched from blood (not recorded which). CDR3 amino acids: CASRATGTEQYF. The CDR3 DNA is TGCGCCAGCCGGGCGACAGGTACCGAGCAGTACTTC.